This T cell receptor (beta chain) was sequenced in a study of T cell responses to AZD1222 COVID-19 vaccine. This CDR3 region has 16 residues. V was pared by 1 base and J by 5 bases, with 4 bases of the junction left unmatched. Germline CDR1 MGHRA, CDR2 YSYEKL. Profiled with immunoSEQ multiplex PCR; TCRdb holds only in-frame clones, not every one. The sample records 180,000 or so clones, around nine tenths being singletons. Source: peripheral blood, taken on day 0 of AZD1222 vaccination. The chain joins TRBV4-1 to TRBJ2-2; 10 positions match TRBD2. The source is an adult in good health. This CDR3 reads CASSQVIAGGTGELFF. DNA for the CDR3: TGCGCCAGCAGCCAAGTAATAGCGGGAGGAACCGGGGAGCTGTTTTTT.